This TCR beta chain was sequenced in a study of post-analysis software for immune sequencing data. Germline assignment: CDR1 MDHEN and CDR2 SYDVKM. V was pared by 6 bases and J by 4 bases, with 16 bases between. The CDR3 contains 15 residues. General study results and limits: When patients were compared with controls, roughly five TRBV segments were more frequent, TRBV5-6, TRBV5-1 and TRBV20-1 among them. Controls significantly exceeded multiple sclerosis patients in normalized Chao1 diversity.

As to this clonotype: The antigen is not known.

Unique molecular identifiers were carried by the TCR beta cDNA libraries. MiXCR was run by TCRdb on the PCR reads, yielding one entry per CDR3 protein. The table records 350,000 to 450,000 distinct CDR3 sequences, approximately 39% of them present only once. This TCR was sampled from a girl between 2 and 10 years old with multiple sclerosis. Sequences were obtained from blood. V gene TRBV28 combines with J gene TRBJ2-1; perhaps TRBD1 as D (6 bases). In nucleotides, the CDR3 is TGTGCCAGCAGCGTCACTGGACAGAGGTACAATGAGCAGTTCTTC. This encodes CASSVTGQRYNEQFF.